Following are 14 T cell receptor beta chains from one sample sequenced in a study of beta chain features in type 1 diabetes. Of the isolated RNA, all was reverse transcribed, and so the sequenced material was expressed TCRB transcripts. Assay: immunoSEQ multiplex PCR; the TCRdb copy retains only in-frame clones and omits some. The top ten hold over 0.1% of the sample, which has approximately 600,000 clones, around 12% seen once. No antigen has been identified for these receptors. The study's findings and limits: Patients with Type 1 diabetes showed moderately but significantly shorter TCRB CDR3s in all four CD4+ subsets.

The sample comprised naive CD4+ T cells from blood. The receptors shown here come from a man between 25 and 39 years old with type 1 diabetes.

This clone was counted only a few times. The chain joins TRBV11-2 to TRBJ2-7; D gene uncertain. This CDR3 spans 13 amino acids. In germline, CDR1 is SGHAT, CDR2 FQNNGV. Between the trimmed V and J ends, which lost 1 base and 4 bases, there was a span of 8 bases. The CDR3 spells CASSLVVLYEQYF. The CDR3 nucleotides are TGTGCCAGCAGCTTAGTTGTCTTGTACGAGCAGTACTTC.

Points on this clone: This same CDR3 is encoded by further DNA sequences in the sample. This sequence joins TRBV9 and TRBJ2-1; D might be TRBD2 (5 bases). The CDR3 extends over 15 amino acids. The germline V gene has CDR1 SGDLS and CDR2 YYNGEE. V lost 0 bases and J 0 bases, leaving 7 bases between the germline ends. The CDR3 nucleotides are TGTGCCAGCAGCGTAGTGGGGAGCTCCTACAATGAGCAGTTCTTC. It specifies CASSVVGSSYNEQFF. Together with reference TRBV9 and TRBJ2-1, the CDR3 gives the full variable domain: DSGVTQTPKHLITATGQRVTLRCSPRSGDLSVYWYQQSLDQGLQFLIQYYNGEERAKGNILERFSAQQFPDLHSELNLSSLELGDSALYFCASSVVGSSYNEQFFGPGTRLTVL.

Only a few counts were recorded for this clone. CDR3 nucleotides: TGTGCCAGCAGTCTAGCGGGGGGCCGCACAGATACGCAGTATTTT. Translated, it gives CASSLAGGRTDTQYF. The V and J genes are TRBV6-5 and TRBJ2-3, with 11 positions matching TRBD2. V gave up 5 bases and J gave up 1 base; unmatched junction bases: 2. From germline, CDR1 is MNHEY and CDR2 SVGAGI. The CDR3 is made up of 15 amino acids.

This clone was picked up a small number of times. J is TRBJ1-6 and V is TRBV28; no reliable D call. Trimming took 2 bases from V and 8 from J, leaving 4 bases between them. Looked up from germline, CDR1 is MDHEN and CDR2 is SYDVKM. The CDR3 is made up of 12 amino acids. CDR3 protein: CASSLSDSPLHF. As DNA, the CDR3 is TGTGCCAGCAGTTTAAGCGATTCACCCCTCCACTTT.

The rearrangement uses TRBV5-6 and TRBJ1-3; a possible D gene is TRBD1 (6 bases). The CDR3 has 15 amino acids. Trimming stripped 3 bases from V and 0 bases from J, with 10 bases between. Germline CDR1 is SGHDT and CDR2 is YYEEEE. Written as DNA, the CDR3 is TGTGCCAGCAGCTGGGGACAAAGCTCTGGAAACACCATATATTTT. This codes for CASSWGQSSGNTIYF.

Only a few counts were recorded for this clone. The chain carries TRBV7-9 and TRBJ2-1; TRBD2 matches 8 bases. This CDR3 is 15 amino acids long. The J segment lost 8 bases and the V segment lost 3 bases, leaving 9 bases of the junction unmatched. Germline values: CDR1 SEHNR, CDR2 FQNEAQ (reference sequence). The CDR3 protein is CASSFASGLEHEQFF. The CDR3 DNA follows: TGTGCCAGCAGCTTCGCTAGCGGGCTGGAGCATGAGCAGTTCTTC.

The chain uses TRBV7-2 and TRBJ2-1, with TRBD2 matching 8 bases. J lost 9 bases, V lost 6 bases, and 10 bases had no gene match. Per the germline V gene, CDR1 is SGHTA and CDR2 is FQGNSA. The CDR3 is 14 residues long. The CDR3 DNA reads TGTGCCAGCAGTTCCGGACTAGCAGGAGGTGAGCAGTTCTTC. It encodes CASSSGLAGGEQFF.

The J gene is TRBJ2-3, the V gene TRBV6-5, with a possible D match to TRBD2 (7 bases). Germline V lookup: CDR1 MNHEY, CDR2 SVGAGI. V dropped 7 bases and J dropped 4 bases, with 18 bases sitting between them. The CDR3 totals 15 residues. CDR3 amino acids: CASTPPGGRADTQYF. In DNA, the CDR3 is TGTGCCAGCACCCCACCGGGGGGCCGAGCAGATACGCAGTATTTT.

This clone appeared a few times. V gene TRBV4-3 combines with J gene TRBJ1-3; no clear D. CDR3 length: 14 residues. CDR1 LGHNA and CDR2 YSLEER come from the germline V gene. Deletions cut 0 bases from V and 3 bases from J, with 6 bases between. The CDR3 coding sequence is TGCGCCAGCAGCCAAGACCGGGTTGGAAACACCATATATTTT. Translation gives CASSQDRVGNTIYF.

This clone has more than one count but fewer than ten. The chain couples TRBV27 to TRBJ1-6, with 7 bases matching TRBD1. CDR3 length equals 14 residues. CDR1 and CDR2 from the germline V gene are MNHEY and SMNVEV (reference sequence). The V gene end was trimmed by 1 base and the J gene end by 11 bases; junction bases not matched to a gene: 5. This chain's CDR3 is CASSLLLGGAPLHF. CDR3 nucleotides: TGTGCCAGCAGTTTATTACTAGGGGGCGCACCCCTCCACTTT.

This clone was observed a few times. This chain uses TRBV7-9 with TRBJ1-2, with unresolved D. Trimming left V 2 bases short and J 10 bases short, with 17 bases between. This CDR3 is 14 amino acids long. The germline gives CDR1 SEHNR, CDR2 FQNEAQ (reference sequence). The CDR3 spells CASSLPDDRGVYTF. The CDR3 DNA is TGTGCCAGCAGCTTACCCGACGACCGTGGAGTCTACACCTTC.

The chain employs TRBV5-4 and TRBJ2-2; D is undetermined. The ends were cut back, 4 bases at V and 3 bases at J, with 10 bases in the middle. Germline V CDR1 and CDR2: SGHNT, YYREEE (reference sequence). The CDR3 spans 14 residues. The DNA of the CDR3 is TGTGCCAGCAGCCGTGACATAGACACCGGGGAGCTGTTTTTT. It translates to CASSRDIDTGELFF.

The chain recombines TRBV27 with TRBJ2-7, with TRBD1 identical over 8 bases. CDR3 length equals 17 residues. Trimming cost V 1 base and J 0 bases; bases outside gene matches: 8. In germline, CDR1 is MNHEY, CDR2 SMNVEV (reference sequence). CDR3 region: CASSLLGDRRSSYEQYF. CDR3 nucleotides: TGTGCCAGCAGTTTATTAGGGGACAGGAGGAGCTCCTACGAGCAGTACTTC.

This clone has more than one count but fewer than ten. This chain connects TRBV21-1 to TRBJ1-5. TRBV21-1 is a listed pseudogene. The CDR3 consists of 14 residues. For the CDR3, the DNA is TGTGCCAGCAGCATTCCGGGGAGCAATCAGCCCCAGCATTTT. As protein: CASSIPGSNQPQHF.